Listed here are 5 T cell receptor beta chains from one sample, sequenced in a study of blood T cells in healthy people across ages. A second PCR, run for about 7 to 11 cycles, used a sample-barcoded 5' primer plus a J-beta primer mix. From the 5' RACE reads, TCRdb called clonotypes with MiXCR, one entry per CDR3 protein. The table lists over 1,500,000 distinct CDR3 sequences, 49% of them singletons. The sequenced sample was blood. These receptors were obtained from a woman aged 40 to 55 in good health.

The CDR3 region has the DNA TGCAGTGCGTATCCGGTTGACAGAGGAGGCTATGGCTACACCTTC. Translated, it gives CSAYPVDRGGYGYTF. The chain joins TRBV20-1 to TRBJ1-2, with D maybe TRBD1 (5 bases). CDR3 length: 15 amino acids. Germline V gene sequence: CDR1 DFQATT, CDR2 SNEGSKA (reference sequence). Trimming cost V 6 bases and J 4 bases, with 21 bases left between them.

The V call is TRBV7-2, the J call TRBJ2-1; D unclear. The CDR3 length is 15 residues. Trimming removed 1 base from V and 4 bases from J, with 11 bases in between. Germline values: CDR1 SGHTA, CDR2 FQGNSA. The CDR3 DNA reads as TGTGCCAGCAGCTTAGAGGCTCAGGTATACAATGAGCAGTTCTTC. It encodes CASSLEAQVYNEQFF.

There are a few counts of this clonotype. This rearrangement joins TRBV6-2 or TRBV6-3 to TRBJ2-5; 10 positions agree with TRBD2. Germline assignment: CDR1 MNHEY and CDR2 SVGEGT. Unmatched junction bases numbered 4, after V lost 7 bases and J lost 2 bases. The CDR3 runs 14 residues. DNA for the CDR3: TGTGCCAGCAAACCTAGCGGGGGACAAGAGACCCAGTACTTC. As protein: CASKPSGGQETQYF.

In the case of this clonotype: A single base separates this from a much larger clone, so it may be a read error. The chain carries TRBV20-1 and TRBJ1-2; perhaps TRBD1 as D (6 bases). In germline, CDR1 is DFQATT, CDR2 SNEGSKA (reference sequence). The CDR3 extends over 15 amino acids. V lost 1 base, J lost 8 bases, and 20 bases lay in between. The CDR3 DNA is TGCAGTGCTAGAGCTTTTAGACTGGGGGGCTCGGGCTACACCTTC. This codes for CSARAFRLGGSGYTF.

The CDR3 region has the DNA TGTGCCAGCAGCACCGCGGGACACCCCTATGGCTACACCTTC. It translates to CASSTAGHPYGYTF. This chain connects TRBV6-2 or TRBV6-3 to TRBJ1-2, with D perhaps TRBD1 (6 bases). The CDR3 is made up of 14 amino acids. Germline CDR1 reads MNHEY; CDR2 reads SVGEGT. Trimming removed 6 bases at V and 4 bases at J, with 15 bases between.